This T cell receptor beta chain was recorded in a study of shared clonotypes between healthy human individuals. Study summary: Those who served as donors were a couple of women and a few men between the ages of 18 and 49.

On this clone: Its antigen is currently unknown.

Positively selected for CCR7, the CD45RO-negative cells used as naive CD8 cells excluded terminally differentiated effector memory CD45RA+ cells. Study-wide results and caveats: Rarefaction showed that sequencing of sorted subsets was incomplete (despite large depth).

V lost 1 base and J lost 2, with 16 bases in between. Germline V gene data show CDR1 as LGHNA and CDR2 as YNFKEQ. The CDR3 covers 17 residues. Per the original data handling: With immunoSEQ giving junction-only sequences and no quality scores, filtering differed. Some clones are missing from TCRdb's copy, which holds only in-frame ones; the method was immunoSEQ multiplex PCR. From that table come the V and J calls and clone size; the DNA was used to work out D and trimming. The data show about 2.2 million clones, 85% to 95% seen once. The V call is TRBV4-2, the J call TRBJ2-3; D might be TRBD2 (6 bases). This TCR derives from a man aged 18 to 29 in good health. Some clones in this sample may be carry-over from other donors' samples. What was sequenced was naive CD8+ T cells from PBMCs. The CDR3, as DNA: TGTGCCAGCAGCCAAGGCTCACTAGCCATTTACACAGATACGCAGTATTTT. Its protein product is CASSQGSLAIYTDTQYF.